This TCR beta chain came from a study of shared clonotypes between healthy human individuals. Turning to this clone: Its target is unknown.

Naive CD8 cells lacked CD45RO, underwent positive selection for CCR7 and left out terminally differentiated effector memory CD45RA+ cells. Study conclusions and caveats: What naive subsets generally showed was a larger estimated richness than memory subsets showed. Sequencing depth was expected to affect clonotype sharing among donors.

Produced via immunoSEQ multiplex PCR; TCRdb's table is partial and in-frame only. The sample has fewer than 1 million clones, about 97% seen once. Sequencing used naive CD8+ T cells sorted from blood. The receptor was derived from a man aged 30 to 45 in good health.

The CDR3, as DNA: TGTGCCACCAGCAGAGATGGGCCCGTGATCGGTAGAGAAGGCTACACCTTC. Translating gives CATSRDGPVIGREGYTF. The chain has TRBV15 and TRBJ1-2; D uncertain. The V end was cut by 0 bases, the J end by 8 bases, with 22 bases between. The CDR3 covers 17 residues. Germline assignment: CDR1 LNHNV and CDR2 YYDKDF (reference sequence).